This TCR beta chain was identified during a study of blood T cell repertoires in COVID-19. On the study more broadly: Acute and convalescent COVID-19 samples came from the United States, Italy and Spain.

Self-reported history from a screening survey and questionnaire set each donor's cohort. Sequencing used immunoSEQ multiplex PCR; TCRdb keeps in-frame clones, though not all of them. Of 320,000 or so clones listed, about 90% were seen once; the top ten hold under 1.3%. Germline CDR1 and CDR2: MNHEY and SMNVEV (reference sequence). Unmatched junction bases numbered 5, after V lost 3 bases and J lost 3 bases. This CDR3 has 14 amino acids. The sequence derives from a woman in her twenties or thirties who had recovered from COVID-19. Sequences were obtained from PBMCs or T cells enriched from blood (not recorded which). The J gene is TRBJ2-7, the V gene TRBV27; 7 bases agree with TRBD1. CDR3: CASSLPRDSYEQYF. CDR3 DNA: TGTGCCAGCAGTTTGCCCCGGGACAGCTACGAGCAGTACTTC.